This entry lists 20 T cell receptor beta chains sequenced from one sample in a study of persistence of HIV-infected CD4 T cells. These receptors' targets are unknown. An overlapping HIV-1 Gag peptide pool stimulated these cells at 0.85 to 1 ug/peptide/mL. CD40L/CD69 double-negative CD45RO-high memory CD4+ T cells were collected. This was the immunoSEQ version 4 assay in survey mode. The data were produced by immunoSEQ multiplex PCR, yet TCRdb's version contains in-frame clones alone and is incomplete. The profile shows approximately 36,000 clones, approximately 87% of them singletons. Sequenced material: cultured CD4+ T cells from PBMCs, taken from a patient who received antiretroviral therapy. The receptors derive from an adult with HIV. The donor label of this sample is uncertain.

CDR3 sequence: CASSFSVPRGDTQYF. The CDR3 DNA reads as TGTGCCAGCAGCTTTAGCGTCCCGAGGGGAGATACGCAGTATTTT. The chain uses TRBV7-3 and TRBJ2-3; D may correspond to TRBD1 or TRBD2 (5 bases each). V was pared by 3 bases and J by 5 bases, with 15 bases between. The CDR3 covers 15 residues. Germline V lookup: CDR1 SGHTA, CDR2 FQGTGA.

The CDR3 loop is CASSLAVPGYNEQFF. The DNA for the CDR3 is TGTGCCAGCAGCTTGGCCGTCCCAGGGTACAATGAGCAGTTCTTC. The genes are TRBV5-5 and TRBJ2-1; a possible D gene is TRBD1 (5 bases). V was pared by 0 bases and J by 4 bases, with 11 bases between. The CDR3 has 15 residues. Looked up from germline, CDR1 is SGHKS and CDR2 is YYEKEE (reference sequence).

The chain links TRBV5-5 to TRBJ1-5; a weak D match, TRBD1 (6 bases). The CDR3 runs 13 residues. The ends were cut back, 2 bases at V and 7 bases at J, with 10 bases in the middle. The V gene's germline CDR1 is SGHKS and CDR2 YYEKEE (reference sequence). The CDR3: CASSFQGKQPQHF. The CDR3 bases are TGTGCCAGCAGCTTCCAGGGGAAACAGCCCCAGCATTTT.

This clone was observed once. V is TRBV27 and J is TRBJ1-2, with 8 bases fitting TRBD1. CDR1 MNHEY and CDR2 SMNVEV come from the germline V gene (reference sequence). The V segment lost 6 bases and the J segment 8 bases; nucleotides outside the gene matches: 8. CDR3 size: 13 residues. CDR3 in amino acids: CASSDPGGRGYTF. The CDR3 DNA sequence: TGTGCCAGCAGCGACCCAGGGGGCCGGGGCTACACCTTC.

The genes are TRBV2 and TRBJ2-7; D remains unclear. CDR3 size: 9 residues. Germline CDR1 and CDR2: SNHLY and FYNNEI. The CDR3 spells CASGYEQYF. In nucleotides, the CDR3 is TGTGCTTCCGGCTACGAGCAGTACTTC.

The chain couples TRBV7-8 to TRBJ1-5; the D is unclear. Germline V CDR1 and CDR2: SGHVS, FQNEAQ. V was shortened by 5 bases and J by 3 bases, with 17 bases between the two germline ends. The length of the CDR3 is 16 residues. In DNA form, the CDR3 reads TGTGCCAGCAGCCCAAGTCGATGGCAGAACAATCAGCCCCAGCATTTT. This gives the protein CASSPSRWQNNQPQHF.

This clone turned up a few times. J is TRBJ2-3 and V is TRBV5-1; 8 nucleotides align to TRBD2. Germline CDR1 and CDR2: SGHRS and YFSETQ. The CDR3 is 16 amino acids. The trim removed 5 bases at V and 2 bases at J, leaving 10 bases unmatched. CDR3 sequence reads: CASSPFGGGLTDTQYF. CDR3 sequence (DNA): TGCGCCAGCAGTCCGTTTGGCGGGGGGCTCACAGATACGCAGTATTTT. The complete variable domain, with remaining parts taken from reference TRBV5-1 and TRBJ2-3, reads KAGVTQTPRYLIKTRGQQVTLSCSPISGHRSVSWYQQTPGQGLQFLFEYFSETQRNKGNFPGRFSGRQFSNSRSEMNVSTLELGDSALYLCASSPFGGGLTDTQYFGPGTRLTVL.

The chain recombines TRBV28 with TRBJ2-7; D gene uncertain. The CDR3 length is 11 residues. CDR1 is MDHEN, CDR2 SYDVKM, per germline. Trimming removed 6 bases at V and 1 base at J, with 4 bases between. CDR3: CASSSSYEQYF. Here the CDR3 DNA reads TGTGCCAGCAGCTCTTCCTACGAGCAGTACTTC.

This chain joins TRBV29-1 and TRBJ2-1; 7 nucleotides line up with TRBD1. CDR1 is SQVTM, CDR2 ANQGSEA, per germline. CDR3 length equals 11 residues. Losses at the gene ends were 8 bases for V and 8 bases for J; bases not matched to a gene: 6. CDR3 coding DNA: TGCAGCTTAGGGGGCTGGGATGAGCAGTTCTTC. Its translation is CSLGGWDEQFF.

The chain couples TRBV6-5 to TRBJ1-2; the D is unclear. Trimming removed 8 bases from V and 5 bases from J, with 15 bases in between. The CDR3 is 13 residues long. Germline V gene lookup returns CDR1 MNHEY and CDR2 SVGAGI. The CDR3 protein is CASGSRSRYGYTF. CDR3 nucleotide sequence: TGTGCCAGCGGCTCTCGCTCCCGTTATGGCTACACCTTC.

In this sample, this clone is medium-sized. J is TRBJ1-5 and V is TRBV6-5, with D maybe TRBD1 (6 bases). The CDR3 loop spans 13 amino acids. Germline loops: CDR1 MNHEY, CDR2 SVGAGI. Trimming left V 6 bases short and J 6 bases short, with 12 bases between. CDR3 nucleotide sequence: TGTGCCAGCAGAGGGGGTATTGGTCAGCCCCAGCATTTT. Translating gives CASRGGIGQPQHF.

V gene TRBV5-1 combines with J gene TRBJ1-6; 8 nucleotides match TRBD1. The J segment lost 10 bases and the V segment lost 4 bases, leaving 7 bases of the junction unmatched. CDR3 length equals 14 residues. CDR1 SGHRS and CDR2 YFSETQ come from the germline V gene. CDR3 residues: CASSPQDRVSPLHF. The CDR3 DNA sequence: TGCGCCAGCAGCCCCCAGGACAGGGTCTCACCCCTCCACTTT.

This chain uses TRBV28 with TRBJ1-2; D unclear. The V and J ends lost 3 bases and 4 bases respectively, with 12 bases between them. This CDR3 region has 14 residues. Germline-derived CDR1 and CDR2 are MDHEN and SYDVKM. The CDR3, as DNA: TGTGCCAGCAGTTTCAGGACCACCGCCTATGGCTACACCTTC. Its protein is CASSFRTTAYGYTF.

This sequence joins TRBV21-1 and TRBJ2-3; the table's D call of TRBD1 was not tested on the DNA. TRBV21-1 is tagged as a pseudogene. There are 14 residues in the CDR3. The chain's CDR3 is CASIQRPFTGTQYF. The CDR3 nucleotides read TGTGCCAGCATCCAACGTCCGTTCACAGGTACGCAGTATTTT.

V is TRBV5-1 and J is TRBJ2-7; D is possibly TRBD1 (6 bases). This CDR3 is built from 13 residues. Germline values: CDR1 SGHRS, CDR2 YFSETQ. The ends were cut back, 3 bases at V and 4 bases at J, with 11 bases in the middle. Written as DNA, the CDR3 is TGCGCCAGCAGCTCGCGACAGGCTTACGAGCAGTACTTC. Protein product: CASSSRQAYEQYF.

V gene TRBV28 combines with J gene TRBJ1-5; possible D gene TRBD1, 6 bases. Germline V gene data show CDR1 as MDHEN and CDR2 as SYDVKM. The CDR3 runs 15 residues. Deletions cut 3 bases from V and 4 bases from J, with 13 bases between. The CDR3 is CASSLDRGWNQPQHF. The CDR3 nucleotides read TGTGCCAGCAGTTTGGACAGAGGATGGAATCAGCCCCAGCATTTT. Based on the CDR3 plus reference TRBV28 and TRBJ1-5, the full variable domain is DVKVTQSSRYLVKRTGEKVFLECVQDMDHENMFWYRQDPGLGLRLIYFSYDVKMKEKGDIPEGYSVSREKKERFSLILESASTNQTSMYLCASSLDRGWNQPQHFGDGTRLSIL.

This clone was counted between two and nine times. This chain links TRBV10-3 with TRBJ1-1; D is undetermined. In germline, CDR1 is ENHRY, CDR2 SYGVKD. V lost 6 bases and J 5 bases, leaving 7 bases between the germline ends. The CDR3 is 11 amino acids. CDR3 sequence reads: CAIREETEAFF. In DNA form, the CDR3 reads TGTGCCATCAGGGAAGAAACTGAAGCTTTCTTT.

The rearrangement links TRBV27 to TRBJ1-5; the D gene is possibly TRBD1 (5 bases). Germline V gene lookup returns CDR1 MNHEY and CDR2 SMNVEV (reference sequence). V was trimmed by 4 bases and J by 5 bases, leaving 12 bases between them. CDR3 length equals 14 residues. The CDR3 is CASSSGRLDQPQHF. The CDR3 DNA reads TGTGCCAGCAGTTCGGGACGGTTAGATCAGCCCCAGCATTTT.

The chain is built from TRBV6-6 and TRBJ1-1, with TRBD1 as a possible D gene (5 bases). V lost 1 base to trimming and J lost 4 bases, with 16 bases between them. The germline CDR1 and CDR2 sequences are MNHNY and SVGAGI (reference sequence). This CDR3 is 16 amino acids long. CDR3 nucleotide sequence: TGTGCCAGCAGTTACTTGGGCTCAGGGAGGGGCACTGAAGCTTTCTTT. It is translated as CASSYLGSGRGTEAFF.

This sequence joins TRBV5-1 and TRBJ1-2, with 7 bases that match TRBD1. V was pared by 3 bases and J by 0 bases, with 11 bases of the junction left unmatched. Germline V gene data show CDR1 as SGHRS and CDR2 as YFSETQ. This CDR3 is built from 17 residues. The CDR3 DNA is TGCGCCAGCAGCTCGGGACAGTCGATAGCCACTAACTATGGCTACACCTTC. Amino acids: CASSSGQSIATNYGYTF.